The rows below give T cell receptor beta chains drawn from one sample of a study of T cell responses to AZD1222 COVID-19 vaccine. Sequencing was performed with immunoSEQ multiplex PCR; in TCRdb, only in-frame clones are kept and a portion is missing. The sample carries roughly 100,000 clones, around 91% recorded once. Specimen: peripheral blood, collected on day 0 of AZD1222 vaccination. The receptor set was obtained from an adult in good health. CDR3s include the opening cysteine and the closing phenylalanine or tryptophan. A D gene is named only where the DNA matches it firmly. Expanded clones get a size class; other rows say once, few or many, or leave the size out.

abundance	d_gene	j_gene	v_gene	CDR3nt	CDR3aa
NA	NA	TRBJ1-1	TRBV11-3	TGTGCCAGCAGCTTAGTAAGGGGGGGCTGGAACACTGAAGCTTTCTTT	CASSLVRGGWNTEAFF
NA	NA	TRBJ1-6	TRBV7-2	TGTGCCAGCAGCTTAGGGGGTAATTCACCCCTCCACTTT	CASSLGGNSPLHF
NA	TRBD1	TRBJ2-1	TRBV19	TGTGCCAGTAGTCTCGGACAGGGCCACAATGAGCAGTTCTTC	CASSLGQGHNEQFF
NA	NA	TRBJ1-2	TRBV15	TGTGCCACCAGAGGAGTGGGACTTGGCTATGGCTACACCTTC	CATRGVGLGYGYTF
NA	TRBD1	TRBJ2-6	TRBV7-3	TGTGCCAGCAGCTCCCAGGACAGGGGGGTACCTGGGGCCAACGTCCTGACTTTC	CASSSQDRGVPGANVLTF
NA	NA	TRBJ2-7	TRBV6-2/TRBV6-3	TGTGCCAGCAGTCCGTCCGTCTACGAGCAGTACTTC	CASSPSVYEQYF
NA	NA	TRBJ2-4	TRBV18	TGTGCCAGCTCACCAGGCGCAATAGCCAAAAACATTCAGTACTTC	CASSPGAIAKNIQYF
NA	NA	TRBJ1-5	TRBV25-1	TGTGCCAGCAGTGAACTGGAAACGGGGCCCCAGCATTTT	CASSELETGPQHF
NA	NA	TRBJ2-3	TRBV5-1	TGCGCCAGCAGCTCGCTACAAGGGGATACGCAGTATTTT	CASSSLQGDTQYF
once	TRBD2	TRBJ2-1	TRBV30	TGTGCCTGGAGTGCGGGACTAGCATACAATGAGCAGTTCTTC	CAWSAGLAYNEQFF
NA	NA	TRBJ1-4	TRBV9	TGTGCCAGCAGCGTGACGGGTACTGCTAATGAAAAACTGTTTTTT	CASSVTGTANEKLFF
NA	TRBD1	TRBJ1-5	TRBV19	TGTGCCAGTATTGGATTTGGGGACAGGCCCTATAGCAATCAGCCCCAGCATTTT	CASIGFGDRPYSNQPQHF
NA	NA	TRBJ1-2	TRBV28	TGTGCCAGCAGTTTAAGAGGACCTCCGGACTATGGCTACACCTTC	CASSLRGPPDYGYTF
NA	TRBD2	TRBJ2-5	TRBV7-9	TGTGCCAGCAGCTCCACCCGGACTAGCCTTTCGGAGACCCAGTACTTC	CASSSTRTSLSETQYF
NA	NA	TRBJ2-7	TRBV19	TGTGCCAGTAGTATACCGGGTTACGAGCAGTACTTC	CASSIPGYEQYF
NA	TRBD1	TRBJ2-2	TRBV28	TGTGCCAGCAGTAGAGGGGGCCTTAACACCGGGGAGCTGTTTTTT	CASSRGGLNTGELFF
NA	TRBD2	TRBJ2-7	TRBV7-9	TGTGCCAGCAGCTTAGCGGGACTAGCGGGAGGCGAGCAGTACTTC	CASSLAGLAGGEQYF
once	TRBD1	TRBJ2-1	TRBV7-3	TGTGCCAGCAGCCTGGGACAGGGGATCAGCAATGAGCAGTTCTTC	CASSLGQGISNEQFF
few	NA	TRBJ1-5	TRBV28	TGTGCCAGCAGTTTACGTGGAGGCGGTCAGCCCCAGCATTTT	CASSLRGGGQPQHF
few	NA	TRBJ2-7	TRBV28	TGTGCCAGCAGCCCCAAAACAAACTACGAGCAGTACTTC	CASSPKTNYEQYF
many	NA	TRBJ1-4	TRBV6-5	TGTGCCAGCACCCAACAGTGGACAGAGTTTGAAAAACTGTTTTTT	CASTQQWTEFEKLFF
NA	TRBD1	TRBJ1-2	TRBV27	TGTGCCAGCAGTTTTCGGACAGGGCCGGGCGGCTACACCTTC	CASSFRTGPGGYTF
NA	NA	TRBJ1-6	TRBV6-5	TGTGCCAGCAGTTACGGGAATTCACCCCTCCACTTT	CASSYGNSPLHF
NA	NA	TRBJ2-5	TRBV5-1	TGCGCCAGCAGCTTACAGGGTGGCGGAGAGACCCAGTACTTC	CASSLQGGGETQYF
NA	TRBD1	TRBJ1-5	TRBV6-5	TGTGCCAGCAGTTGGACAGGACCCAATCAGCCCCAGCATTTT	CASSWTGPNQPQHF
NA	NA	TRBJ1-3	TRBV5-4	TGTGCCAGCAGCCTCGACCGGAGCTCTGGAAACACCATATATTTT	CASSLDRSSGNTIYF
NA	TRBD1	TRBJ1-1	TRBV14	TGTGCCAGCAGCCGGGGACAGGGGGTTCCCGTGAACACTGAAGCTTTCTTT	CASSRGQGVPVNTEAFF
NA	TRBD2	TRBJ2-3	TRBV4-1	TGCGCCAGCAGCCAAGGCCCCAGTAGCGGGAGTGTTACAGATACGCAGTATTTT	CASSQGPSSGSVTDTQYF
once	NA	TRBJ1-5	TRBV3-1/TRBV3-2	TGTGCCAGCAGCCAAGTCGGGAATCAGCCCCAGCATTTT	CASSQVGNQPQHF
NA	NA	TRBJ2-7	TRBV15	TGTGCCACCGCCGTGAGGGGCCAATCCTACGAGCAGTACTTC	CATAVRGQSYEQYF
once	NA	TRBJ1-1	TRBV18	TGTGCCAGCTCACCTGGGGGTTCCGGGACAATGAACACTGAAGCTTTCTTT	CASSPGGSGTMNTEAFF
NA	NA	TRBJ1-2	TRBV7-2	TGTGCCAGCAGCTTAGCGAGTAACAGTCGAGGCTACACCTTC	CASSLASNSRGYTF